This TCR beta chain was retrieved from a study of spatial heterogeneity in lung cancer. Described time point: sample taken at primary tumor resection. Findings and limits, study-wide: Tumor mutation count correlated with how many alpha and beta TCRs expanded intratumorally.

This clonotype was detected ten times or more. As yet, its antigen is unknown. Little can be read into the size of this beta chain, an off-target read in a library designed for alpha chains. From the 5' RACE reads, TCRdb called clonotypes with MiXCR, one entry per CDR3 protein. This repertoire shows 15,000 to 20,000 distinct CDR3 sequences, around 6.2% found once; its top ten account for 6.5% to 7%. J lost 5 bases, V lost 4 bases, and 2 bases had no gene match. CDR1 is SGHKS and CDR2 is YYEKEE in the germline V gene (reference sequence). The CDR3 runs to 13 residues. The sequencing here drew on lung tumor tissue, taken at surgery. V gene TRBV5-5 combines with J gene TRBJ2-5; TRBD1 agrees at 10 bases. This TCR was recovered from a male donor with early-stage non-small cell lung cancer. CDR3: CASSGTGAETQYF. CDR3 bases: TGTGCCAGCAGCGGGACAGGGGCGGAGACCCAGTACTTC.